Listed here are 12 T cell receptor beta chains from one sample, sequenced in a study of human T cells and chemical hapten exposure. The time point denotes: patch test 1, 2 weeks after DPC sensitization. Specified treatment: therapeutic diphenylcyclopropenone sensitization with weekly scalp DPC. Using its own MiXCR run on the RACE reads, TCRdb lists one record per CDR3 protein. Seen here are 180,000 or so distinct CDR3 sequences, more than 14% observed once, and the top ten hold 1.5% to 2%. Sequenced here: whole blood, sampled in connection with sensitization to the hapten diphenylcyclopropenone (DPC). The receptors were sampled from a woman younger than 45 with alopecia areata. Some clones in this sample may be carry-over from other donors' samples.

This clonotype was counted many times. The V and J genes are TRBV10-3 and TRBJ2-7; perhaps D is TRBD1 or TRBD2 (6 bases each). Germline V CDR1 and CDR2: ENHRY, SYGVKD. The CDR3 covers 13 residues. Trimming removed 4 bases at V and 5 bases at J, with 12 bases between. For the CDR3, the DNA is TGTGCCATCAGTGGAGGAGGGGACAACGAGCAGTACTTC. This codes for CAISGGGDNEQYF.

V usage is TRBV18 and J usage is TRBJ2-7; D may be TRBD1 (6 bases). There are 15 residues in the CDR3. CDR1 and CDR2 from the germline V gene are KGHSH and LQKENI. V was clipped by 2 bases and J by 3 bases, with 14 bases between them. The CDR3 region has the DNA TGTGCCAGCTCACCATCCAGGGGTGTTAACTACGAGCAGTACTTC. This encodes CASSPSRGVNYEQYF.

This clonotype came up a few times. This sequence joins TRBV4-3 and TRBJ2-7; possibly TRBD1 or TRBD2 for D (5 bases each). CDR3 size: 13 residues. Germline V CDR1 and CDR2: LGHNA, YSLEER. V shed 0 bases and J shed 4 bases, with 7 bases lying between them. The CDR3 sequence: CASSQEEGYEQYF. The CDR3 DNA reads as TGCGCCAGCAGCCAAGAAGAGGGGTACGAGCAGTACTTC.

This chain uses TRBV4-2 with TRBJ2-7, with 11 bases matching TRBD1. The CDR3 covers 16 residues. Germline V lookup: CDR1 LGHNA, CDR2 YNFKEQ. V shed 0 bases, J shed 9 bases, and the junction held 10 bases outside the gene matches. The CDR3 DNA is TGTGCCAGCAGCCAAGAACCGGGACAGGGGGAGTATGGGCAGTACTTC. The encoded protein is CASSQEPGQGEYGQYF.

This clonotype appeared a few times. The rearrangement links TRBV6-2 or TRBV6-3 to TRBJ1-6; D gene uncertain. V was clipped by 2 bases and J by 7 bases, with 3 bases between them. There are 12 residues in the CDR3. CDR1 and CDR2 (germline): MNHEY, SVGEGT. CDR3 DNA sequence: TGTGCCAGCAGTTACGGGAATTCACCCCTCCACTTT. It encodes CASSYGNSPLHF.

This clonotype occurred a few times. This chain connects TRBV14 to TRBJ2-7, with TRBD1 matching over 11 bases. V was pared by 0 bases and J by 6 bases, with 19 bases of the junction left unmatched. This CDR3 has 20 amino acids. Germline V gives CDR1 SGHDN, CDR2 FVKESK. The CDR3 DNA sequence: TGTGCCAGCAGCCAAGAGAAGTATAGGGGACAGGGGGTCCATTTACGCGAGCAGTACTTC. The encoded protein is CASSQEKYRGQGVHLREQYF.

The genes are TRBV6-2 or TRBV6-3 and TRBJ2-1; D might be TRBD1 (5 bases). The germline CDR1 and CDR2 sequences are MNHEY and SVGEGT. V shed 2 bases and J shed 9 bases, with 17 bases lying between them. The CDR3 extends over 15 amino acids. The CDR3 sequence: CASSYLQTSQGEQFF. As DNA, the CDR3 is TGTGCCAGCAGTTACCTCCAGACGTCCCAGGGTGAGCAGTTCTTC.

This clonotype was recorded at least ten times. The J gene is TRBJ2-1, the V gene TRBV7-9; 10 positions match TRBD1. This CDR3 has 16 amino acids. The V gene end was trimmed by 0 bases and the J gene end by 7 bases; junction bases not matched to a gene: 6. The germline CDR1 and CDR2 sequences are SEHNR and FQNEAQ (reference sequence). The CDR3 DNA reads TGTGCCAGCAGCTTAGCGGCGGGACAGGGGTGGAATGAGCAGTTCTTC. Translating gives CASSLAAGQGWNEQFF.

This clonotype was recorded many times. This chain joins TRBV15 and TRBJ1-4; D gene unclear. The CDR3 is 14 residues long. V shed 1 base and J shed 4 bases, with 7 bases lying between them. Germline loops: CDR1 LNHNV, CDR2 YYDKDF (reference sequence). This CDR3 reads CATSRVSLNEKLFF. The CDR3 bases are TGTGCCACCAGCAGAGTTTCCCTTAATGAAAAACTGTTTTTT.

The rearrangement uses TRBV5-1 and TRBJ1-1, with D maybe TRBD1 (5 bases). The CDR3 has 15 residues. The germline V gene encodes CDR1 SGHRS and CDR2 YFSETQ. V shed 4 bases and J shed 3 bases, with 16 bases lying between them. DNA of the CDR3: TGCGCCAGCAGCACCCTAGGGACGCCCGACACTGAAGCTTTCTTT. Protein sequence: CASSTLGTPDTEAFF.

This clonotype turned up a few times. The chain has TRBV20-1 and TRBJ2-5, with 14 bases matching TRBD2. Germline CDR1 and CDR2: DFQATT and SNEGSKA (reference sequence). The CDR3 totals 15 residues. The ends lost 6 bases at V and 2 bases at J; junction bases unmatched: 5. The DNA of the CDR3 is TGCAGTGCGTCCGGGACTAGCGGGAGACAAGAGACCCAGTACTTC. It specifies CSASGTSGRQETQYF.

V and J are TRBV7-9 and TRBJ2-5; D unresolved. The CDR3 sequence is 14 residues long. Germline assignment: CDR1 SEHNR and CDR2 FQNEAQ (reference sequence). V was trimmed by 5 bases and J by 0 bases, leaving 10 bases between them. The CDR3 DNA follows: TGTGCCAGCAGCACCGGACGGGACCAAGAGACCCAGTACTTC. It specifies CASSTGRDQETQYF.